This T cell receptor beta chain was recovered during a study of CD8 T cells in ankylosing spondylitis. This clonotype was picked up a small number of times. This CDR3 comprises 15 residues. Germline V gene lookup returns CDR1 KGHSH and CDR2 LQKENI. The V and J ends lost 3 bases and 3 bases respectively, with 14 bases between them. TCRdb recomputed calls from the 5' RACE reads with MiXCR, one row per CDR3 protein. The repertoire holds 250,000 to 350,000 distinct CDR3 sequences, with less than 25% as singletons. The chain recombines TRBV18 with TRBJ2-5; D might be TRBD2 (7 bases). Sequencing was carried out using blood, either unsorted or a sorted T cell fraction (not recorded which). The receptor was isolated from a female donor with ankylosing spondylitis or in good health (not recorded which). The CDR3 DNA sequence: TGTGCCAGCTCACCTTCCGAGGGGGGGAAAGAGACCCAGTACTTC. Protein: CASSPSEGGKETQYF.